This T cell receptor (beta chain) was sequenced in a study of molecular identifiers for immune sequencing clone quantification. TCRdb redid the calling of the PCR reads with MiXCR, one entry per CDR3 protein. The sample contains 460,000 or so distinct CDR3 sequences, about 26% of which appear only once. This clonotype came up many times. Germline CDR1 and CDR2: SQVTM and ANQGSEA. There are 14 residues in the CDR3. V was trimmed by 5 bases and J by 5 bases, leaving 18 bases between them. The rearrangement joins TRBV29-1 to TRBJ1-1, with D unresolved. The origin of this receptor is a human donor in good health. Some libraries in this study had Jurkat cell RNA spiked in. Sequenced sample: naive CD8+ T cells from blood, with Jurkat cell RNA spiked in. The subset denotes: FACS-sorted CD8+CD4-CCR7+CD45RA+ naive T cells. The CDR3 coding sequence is TGCAGCGTTTTTGGTTTGGCAGGAGGGACTGAAGCTTTCTTT. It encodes CSVFGLAGGTEAFF.